Included here is one T cell receptor beta chain sequence, with context. A quantity of roughly 0.5 to 1 ug RNA underwent reverse transcription using random hexamers. TCRdb recomputed calls from the immunoSEQ multiplex PCR reads with MiXCR, one row per CDR3 protein. The data hold 150,000 to 200,000 distinct CDR3 sequences, with approximately 95% observed a single time. The sample belongs to a study of CD8 T cells in Susac syndrome. CDR1 is SGHTA and CDR2 is FQGNSA in the germline V gene. The ends were cut back, 5 bases at V and 5 bases at J, with 9 bases in the middle. The CDR3 is 13 amino acids. The sequenced material came from CD4+ T cells from PBMCs. The receptor's source is a human donor with multiple sclerosis. The chain uses TRBV7-2 and TRBJ2-2, with D uncertain. The CDR3 here is CASSPPRTGELFF. The CDR3 region has the DNA TGTGCCAGCAGCCCCCCAAGGACCGGGGAGCTGTTTTTT. Looking up the rest from reference TRBV7-2 and TRBJ2-2 gives the full variable domain: GAGVSQSPSNKVTEKGKDVELRCDPISGHTALYWYRQSLGQGLEFLIYFQGNSAPDKSGLPSDRFSAERTGGSVSTLTIQRTQQEDSAVYLCASSPPRTGELFFGEGSRLTVL.